Listed below are T cell receptor beta chains from one sample, sequenced in a study of cytomegalovirus exposure and HLA in healthy donors. Clones were sequenced by immunoSEQ multiplex PCR, and TCRdb holds only the in-frame ones, with some missing. The sample holds approximately 180,000 clones; more than 70% are singletons and the top ten take more than 1.4%. The sequenced material came from PBMCs. The receptors were gathered from a woman between 18 and 29 years old in good health and CMV-seronegative. Both conserved end residues are trimmed from each CDR3. The order of the fields is D gene, V gene, J gene, CDR3 protein. D genes are given only for firm matches.

>TRBD2|TRBV19|TRBJ2-3
ASSIERGGTDTQY
>TRBD1|TRBV5-4|TRBJ1-1
ASSRTGPNTEAF
>TRBD1|TRBV30|TRBJ2-5
AWSKGTAGQETQY
>TRBD1|TRBV6-1|TRBJ2-7
ASRRTTGDTYEQY
>TRBD1|TRBV5-3|TRBJ1-2
ASRGTGLLDYGYT
>.|TRBV4-1|TRBJ1-1
ASAAGRVNTEAF
>.|TRBV18|TRBJ1-1
ASSPHREMNTEAF
>.|TRBV19|TRBJ1-4
ASSSPYPGDNEKLF
>TRBD2|TRBV6-5|TRBJ2-7
ASSYSASGYEQY
>TRBD2|TRBV19|TRBJ2-2
ASSIGPSGRNTGELF
>.|TRBV19|TRBJ1-1
ASSVYLNTEAF
>.|TRBV29-1|TRBJ1-3
SVEDRIAPAGNTIY
>TRBD1|TRBV27|TRBJ2-7
ASSLRQGPYEQY
>.|TRBV10-1|TRBJ1-1
ASSEGTTNTEAF
>TRBD2|TRBV4-2|TRBJ2-4
ASSILAGTNIQY
>TRBD1|TRBV25-1|TRBJ1-1
ASSESGTATEAF
>.|TRBV9|TRBJ2-2
ASSQTGGSGTGELF
>.|TRBV29-1|TRBJ2-3
SVESLAALTDTQY
>TRBD2|TRBV5-1|TRBJ2-7
ASSLSRGGPYEQY
>TRBD1|TRBV12-5|TRBJ2-7
ASARGQSYEQY
>TRBD1|TRBV6-5|TRBJ2-7
ASSKGAGEQY
>TRBD1|TRBV7-9|TRBJ1-6
ASSLPGEGRGLETPSH
>.|TRBV4-1|TRBJ2-1
ASSQIRTTARNEQF
>.|TRBV10-3|TRBJ2-7
ASGEGGTHEQY
>.|TRBV5-4|TRBJ1-1
ASSFSALGGTEAF
>TRBD1|TRBV27|TRBJ2-7
ASRADRGWGEQY
>TRBD1|TRBV7-3|TRBJ1-1
ASSRFGQGNTEAF
>.|TRBV19|TRBJ2-1
ASKVSDPLRDNEQF
>.|TRBV7-3|TRBJ2-2
ASSLFGSKNTGELF
>.|TRBV7-2|TRBJ1-5
ASSLGSSQPQH
>TRBD2|TRBV11-2|TRBJ2-7
ASSSGTSGGNLHEQY
>TRBD1|TRBV19|TRBJ2-2
ASRPRGLGLF
>.|TRBV5-1|TRBJ2-3
ASSSQHATDTQY
>.|TRBV30|TRBJ2-3
ASRLVGSTDTQY
>TRBD2|TRBV7-3|TRBJ2-3
ASSLSGSGGPTDTQY
>.|TRBV10-3|TRBJ2-7
AISQDSSYEQY